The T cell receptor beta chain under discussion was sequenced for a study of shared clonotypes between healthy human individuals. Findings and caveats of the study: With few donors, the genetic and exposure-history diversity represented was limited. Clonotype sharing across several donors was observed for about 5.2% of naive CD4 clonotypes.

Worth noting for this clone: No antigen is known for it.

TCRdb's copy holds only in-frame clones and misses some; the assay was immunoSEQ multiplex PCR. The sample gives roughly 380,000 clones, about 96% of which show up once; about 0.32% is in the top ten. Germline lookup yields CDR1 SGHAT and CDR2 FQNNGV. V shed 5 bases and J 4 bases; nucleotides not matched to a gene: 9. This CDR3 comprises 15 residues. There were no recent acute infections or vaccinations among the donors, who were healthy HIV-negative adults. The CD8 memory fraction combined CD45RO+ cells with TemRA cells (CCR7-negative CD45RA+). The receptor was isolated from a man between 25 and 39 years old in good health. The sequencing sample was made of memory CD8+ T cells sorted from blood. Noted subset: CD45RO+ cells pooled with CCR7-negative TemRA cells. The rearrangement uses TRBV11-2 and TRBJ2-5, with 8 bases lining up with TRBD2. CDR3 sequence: CASSPPTGGGETQYF. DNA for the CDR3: TGTGCCAGCAGCCCGCCCACGGGGGGGGGAGAGACCCAGTACTTC.